The 12 T cell receptor beta chains reported below all come from one sample, sequenced in a study of blood T cell repertoires in COVID-19. The method was immunoSEQ multiplex PCR; TCRdb's version includes in-frame clones alone and lacks a portion of them. Among about 220,000 clones, around 87% were seen once, and the ten largest hold about 14%. Sample: PBMCs or T cells enriched from blood (not recorded which). The receptors come from a man under 40 who had been exposed to COVID-19.

The J gene is TRBJ2-3, the V gene TRBV7-3; TRBD1 is a possible D gene (6 bases). Germline CDR1 and CDR2: SGHTA and FQGTGA. Trimming removed 8 bases at V and 4 bases at J, with 25 bases between. This CDR3 has 17 residues. In DNA, the CDR3 is TGTGCCAGCCTACTAAACCCCCAGGGGTTGGAAGCAGATACGCAGTATTTT. This encodes CASLLNPQGLEADTQYF.

This rearrangement joins TRBV14 to TRBJ1-4; D possibly corresponds to TRBD1 (5 bases). This CDR3 region has 15 residues. The V and J ends lost 3 bases and 8 bases respectively, with 16 bases between them. The germline CDR1 and CDR2 sequences are SGHDN and FVKESK. Here the CDR3 DNA reads TGTGCCAGCAGCCACCCCTGGGCAGGGTCCGAAAAACTGTTTTTT. Amino acid sequence: CASSHPWAGSEKLFF.

V and J are TRBV9 and TRBJ2-3; 8 bases are a match to TRBD2. V shed 6 bases, J shed 4 bases, and the junction held 7 bases outside the gene matches. Looked up from germline, CDR1 is SGDLS and CDR2 is YYNGEE. This CDR3 has 14 residues. This chain's CDR3 is CASTPIGGADTQYF. The CDR3 DNA reads TGTGCCAGCACCCCAATCGGGGGGGCAGATACGCAGTATTTT.

V and J are TRBV5-1 and TRBJ2-5; the D gene is possibly TRBD2 (5 bases). The CDR3 totals 14 residues. The V gene's germline CDR1 is SGHRS and CDR2 YFSETQ. The V and J ends lost 0 bases and 5 bases respectively, with 11 bases between them. CDR3 residues: CASSLVPSRETQYF. CDR3 bases: TGCGCCAGCAGCTTGGTTCCTAGCAGGGAGACCCAGTACTTC.

This sequence joins TRBV4-2 and TRBJ2-7, with a possible D match to TRBD2 (7 bases). The CDR3 is made up of 15 amino acids. Trimming took off 1 base at V and 5 bases at J, with 15 bases between the two ends. Germline V CDR1 and CDR2: LGHNA, YNFKEQ. The CDR3 sequence is CASSQVAGAPDEQYF. The CDR3 DNA sequence: TGTGCCAGCAGCCAAGTGGCGGGGGCCCCAGACGAGCAGTACTTC.

In its sample, this clone was seen a few times. This chain links TRBV19 with TRBJ2-2, with 9 bases identical to TRBD2. The ends lost 7 bases at V and 0 bases at J; junction bases unmatched: 6. The germline V gene encodes CDR1 LNHDA and CDR2 SQIVND (reference sequence). The CDR3 has 16 residues. The CDR3 nucleotides are TGTGCCAGTACGGCTAGCGGGGACCCGAACACCGGGGAGCTGTTTTTT. This codes for CASTASGDPNTGELFF.

V gene TRBV4-1 combines with J gene TRBJ1-5; TRBD1 matches at 9 bases. Germline loops: CDR1 MGHRA, CDR2 YSYEKL. CDR3 length equals 15 residues. V was pared by 6 bases and J by 2 bases, with 5 bases of the junction left unmatched. The CDR3 loop is CASRRQGGGNQPQHF. DNA of the CDR3: TGCGCCAGCAGGAGACAGGGGGGCGGCAATCAGCCCCAGCATTTT.

The chain combines TRBV20-1 with TRBJ2-3, with D unresolved. CDR1 is DFQATT, CDR2 SNEGSKA, per germline (reference sequence). The CDR3 has 13 amino acids. V was shortened by 3 bases and J by 0 bases, with 7 bases between the two germline ends. CDR3 protein: CSASIGSTDTQYF. CDR3 bases: TGCAGTGCTAGTATCGGGAGCACAGATACGCAGTATTTT.

This clone was counted a single time. The chain carries TRBV19 and TRBJ2-1, with 8 bases matching TRBD1. CDR1 and CDR2 (germline): LNHDA, SQIVND (reference sequence). The junction had 8 bases not matched to a gene; V was cut back by 6 bases and J by 16 bases. The CDR3 totals 11 residues. CDR3 DNA sequence: TGTGCCAGTAGAACGGGACAGGACAAATTCTTC. This sequence encodes CASRTGQDKFF.

The CDR3 reads CASSDGQGSHEQYF. For the CDR3, the DNA is TGTGCCAGCAGTGATGGGCAGGGGTCCCACGAGCAGTACTTC. The chain employs TRBV6-1 and TRBJ2-7, with TRBD1 as a possible D gene (6 bases). The CDR3 length is 14 residues. Germline V gene lookup returns CDR1 MNHNS and CDR2 SASEGT. V gave up 3 bases and J gave up 5 bases, with 14 bases separating them.

This clone was detected only a few times. This chain connects TRBV6-6 to TRBJ2-1; weak D call: TRBD1 (7 bases). The CDR3 extends over 17 amino acids. Germline V gene data show CDR1 as MNHNY and CDR2 as SVGAGI (reference sequence). The V gene lost 5 bases and the J gene lost 8 bases, with 25 bases spanning the gap. The CDR3 region has the DNA TGTGCCAGCAGTCCACCGATTGGGCGGGACAGCTTCTATGAGCAGTTCTTC. Amino acid sequence: CASSPPIGRDSFYEQFF.

J is TRBJ2-1 and V is TRBV18; D unresolved. CDR3 length equals 14 residues. Between the trimmed V and J ends, which lost 3 bases and 1 base, there was a span of 7 bases. Germline CDR1 and CDR2: KGHSH and LQKENI. CDR3 DNA: TGTGCCAGCTCACCTGCTGAGTCCTACAATGAGCAGTTCTTC. This sequence encodes CASSPAESYNEQFF.